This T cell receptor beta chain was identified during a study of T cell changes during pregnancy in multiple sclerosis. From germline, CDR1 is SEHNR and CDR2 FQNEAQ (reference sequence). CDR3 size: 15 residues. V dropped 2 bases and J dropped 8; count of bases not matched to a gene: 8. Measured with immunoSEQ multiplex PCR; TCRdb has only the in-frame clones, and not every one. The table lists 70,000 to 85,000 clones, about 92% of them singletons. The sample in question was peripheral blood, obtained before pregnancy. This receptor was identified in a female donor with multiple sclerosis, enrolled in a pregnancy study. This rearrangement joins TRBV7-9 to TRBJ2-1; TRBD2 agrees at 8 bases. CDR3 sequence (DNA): TGTGCCAGCAGCTTAATGCTAGCGGGTTTCGATGAGCAGTTCTTC. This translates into CASSLMLAGFDEQFF.